This TCR beta chain was recorded in a study of blood T cell repertoires in COVID-19. Study-wide background: Researchers got acute and convalescent COVID-19 samples from the United States, Italy and Spain. Sources were T cells, B-cell-depleted T cells, or PBMCs; the material itself was cDNA or gDNA.

The ends were cut back, 7 bases at V and 1 base at J, with 17 bases in the middle. CDR3 size: 15 residues. From germline, CDR1 is MNHEY and CDR2 SVGAGI. Authors' processing steps: The assay estimated nucleated cells by amplifying reference gene primers. Sequenced by immunoSEQ multiplex PCR; TCRdb stores in-frame clones only, minus some. V and J calls plus clone size are reproduced from that table; the DNA served to infer D and trimming. This table holds about 73,000 clones, roughly nine tenths found once. Sequencing was performed on peripheral blood. This chain joins TRBV6-5 and TRBJ2-7; a weak D match, TRBD2 (7 bases). The receptor's source is an elderly man with acute or convalescent COVID-19. As DNA, the CDR3 is TGTGCCAGCAACTCCCTCAAGGGGGGGTCCTACGAGCAGTACTTC. Encoded protein: CASNSLKGGSYEQYF.